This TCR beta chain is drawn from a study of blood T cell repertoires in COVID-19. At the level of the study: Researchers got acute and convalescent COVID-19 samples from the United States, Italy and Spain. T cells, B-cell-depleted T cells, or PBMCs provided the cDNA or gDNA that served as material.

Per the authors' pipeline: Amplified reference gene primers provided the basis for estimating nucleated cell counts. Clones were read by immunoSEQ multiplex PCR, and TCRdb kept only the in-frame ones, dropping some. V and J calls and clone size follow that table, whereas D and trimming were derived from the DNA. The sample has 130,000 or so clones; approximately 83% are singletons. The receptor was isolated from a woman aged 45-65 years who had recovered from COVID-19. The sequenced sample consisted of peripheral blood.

DNA for the CDR3: TGCGCCAGCAGCTGGGGGACAGGGGCCCAAGAGACCCAGTACTTC. Protein: CASSWGTGAQETQYF. The rearrangement joins TRBV5-1 to TRBJ2-5, with TRBD1 identical over 10 bases. The CDR3 runs to 15 residues. The J segment lost 1 base and the V segment lost 3 bases, leaving 3 bases of the junction unmatched. CDR1 is SGHRS and CDR2 is YFSETQ in the germline V gene. Combining the CDR3 with reference TRBV5-1 and TRBJ2-5 gives the whole variable domain KAGVTQTPRYLIKTRGQQVTLSCSPISGHRSVSWYQQTPGQGLQFLFEYFSETQRNKGNFPGRFSGRQFSNSRSEMNVSTLELGDSALYLCASSWGTGAQETQYFGPGTRLLVL.